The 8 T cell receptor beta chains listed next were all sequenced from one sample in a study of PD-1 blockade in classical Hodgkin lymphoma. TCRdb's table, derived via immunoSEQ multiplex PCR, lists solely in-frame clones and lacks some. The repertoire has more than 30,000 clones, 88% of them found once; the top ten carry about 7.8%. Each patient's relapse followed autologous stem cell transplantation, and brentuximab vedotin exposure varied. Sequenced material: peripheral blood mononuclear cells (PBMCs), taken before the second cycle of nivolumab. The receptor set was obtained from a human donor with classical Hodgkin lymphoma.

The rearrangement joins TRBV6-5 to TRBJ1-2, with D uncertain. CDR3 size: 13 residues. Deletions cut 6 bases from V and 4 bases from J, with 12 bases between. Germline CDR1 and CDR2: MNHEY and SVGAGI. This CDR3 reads CASRSGAFYGYTF. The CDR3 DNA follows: TGTGCCAGCAGGTCCGGAGCCTTCTATGGCTACACCTTC.

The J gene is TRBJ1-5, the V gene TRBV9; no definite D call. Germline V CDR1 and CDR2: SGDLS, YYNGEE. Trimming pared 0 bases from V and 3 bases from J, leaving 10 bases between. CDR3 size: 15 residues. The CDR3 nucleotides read TGTGCCAGCAGCGTAGATGCGGGCCTCAATCAGCCCCAGCATTTT. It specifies CASSVDAGLNQPQHF.

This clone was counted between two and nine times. The CDR3 loop is CAWRRTGVNYGYTF. CDR3 nucleotide sequence: TGTGCCTGGAGAAGAACAGGGGTCAACTATGGCTACACCTTC. This sequence joins TRBV30 and TRBJ1-2, with TRBD1 matching over 7 bases. The CDR3 is made up of 14 amino acids. Unmatched junction bases numbered 6, after V lost 3 bases and J lost 2 bases. Germline CDR1 GTSNPN, CDR2 SVGIG (reference sequence).

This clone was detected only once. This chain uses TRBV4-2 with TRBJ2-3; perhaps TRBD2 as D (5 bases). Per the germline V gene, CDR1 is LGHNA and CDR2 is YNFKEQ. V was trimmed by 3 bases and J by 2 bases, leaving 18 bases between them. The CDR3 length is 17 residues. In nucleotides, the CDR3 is TGTGCCAGCAGCCAGGAAGATAATGGCGGGTACACAGATACGCAGTATTTT. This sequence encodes CASSQEDNGGYTDTQYF.

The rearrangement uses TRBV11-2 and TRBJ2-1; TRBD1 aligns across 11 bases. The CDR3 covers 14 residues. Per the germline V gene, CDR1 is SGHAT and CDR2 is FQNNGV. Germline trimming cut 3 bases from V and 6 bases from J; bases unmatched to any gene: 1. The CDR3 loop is CASSLGTGGNEQFF. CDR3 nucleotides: TGTGCCAGCAGCTTGGGGACAGGGGGCAATGAGCAGTTCTTC.

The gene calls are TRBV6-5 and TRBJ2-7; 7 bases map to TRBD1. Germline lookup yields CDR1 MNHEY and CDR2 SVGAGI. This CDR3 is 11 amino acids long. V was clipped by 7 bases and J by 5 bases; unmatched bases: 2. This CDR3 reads CASTTGNEQYF. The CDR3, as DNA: TGTGCCAGCACGACAGGGAACGAGCAGTACTTC.

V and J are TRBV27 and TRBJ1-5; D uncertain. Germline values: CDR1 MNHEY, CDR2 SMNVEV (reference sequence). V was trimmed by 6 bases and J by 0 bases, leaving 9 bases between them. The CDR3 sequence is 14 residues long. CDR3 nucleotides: TGTGCCAGCAGAAGGGAATATAGCAATCAGCCCCAGCATTTT. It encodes CASRREYSNQPQHF.

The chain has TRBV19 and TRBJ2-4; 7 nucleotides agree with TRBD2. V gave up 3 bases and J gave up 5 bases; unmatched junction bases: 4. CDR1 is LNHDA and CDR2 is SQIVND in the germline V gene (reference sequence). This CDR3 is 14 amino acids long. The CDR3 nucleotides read TGTGCCAGTAGTATGTGGCTAGCGGAAAACATTCAGTACTTC. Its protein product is CASSMWLAENIQYF.